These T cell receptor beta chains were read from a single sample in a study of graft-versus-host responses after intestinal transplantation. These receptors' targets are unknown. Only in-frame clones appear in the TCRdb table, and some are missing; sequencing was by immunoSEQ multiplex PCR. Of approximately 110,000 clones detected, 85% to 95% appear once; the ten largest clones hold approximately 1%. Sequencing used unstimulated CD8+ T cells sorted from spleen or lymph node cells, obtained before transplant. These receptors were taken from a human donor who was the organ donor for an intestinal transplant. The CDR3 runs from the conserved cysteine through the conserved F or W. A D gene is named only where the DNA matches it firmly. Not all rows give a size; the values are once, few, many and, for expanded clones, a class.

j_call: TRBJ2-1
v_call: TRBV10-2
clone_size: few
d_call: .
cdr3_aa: CASSDVGVEQFF
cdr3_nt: TGCGCCAGCAGTGATGTGGGGGTTGAGCAGTTCTTC

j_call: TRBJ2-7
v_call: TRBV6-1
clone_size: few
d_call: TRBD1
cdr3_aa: CASSEIGTGPYEQYF
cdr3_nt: TGTGCCAGCAGTGAAATAGGGACAGGGCCCTACGAGCAGTACTTC

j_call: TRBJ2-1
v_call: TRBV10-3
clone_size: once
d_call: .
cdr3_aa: CAISEAGENEQFF
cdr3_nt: TGTGCCATCAGTGAGGCAGGGGAAAATGAGCAGTTCTTC

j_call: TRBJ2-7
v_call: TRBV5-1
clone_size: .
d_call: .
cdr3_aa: CASSESPGLRMGEQYF
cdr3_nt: TGCGCCAGCAGCGAATCCCCGGGACTGAGGATGGGCGAGCAGTACTTC

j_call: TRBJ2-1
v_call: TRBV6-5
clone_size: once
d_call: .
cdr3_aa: CASAVGPGPYNEQFF
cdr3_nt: .

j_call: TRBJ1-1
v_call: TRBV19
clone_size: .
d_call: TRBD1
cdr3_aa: CASSIAGTGSTEAFF
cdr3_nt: TGTGCCAGTAGTATCGCCGGGACAGGGAGCACTGAAGCTTTCTTT

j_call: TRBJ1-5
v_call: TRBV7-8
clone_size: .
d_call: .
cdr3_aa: CASSLAPGPQVPQHF
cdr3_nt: TGTGCCAGCAGCTTAGCGCCAGGACCTCAGGTACCCCAGCATTTT

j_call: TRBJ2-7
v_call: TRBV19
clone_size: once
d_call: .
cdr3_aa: CASSIDHGNEQYF
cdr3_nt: TGTGCCAGTAGTATAGATCACGGGAACGAGCAGTACTTC

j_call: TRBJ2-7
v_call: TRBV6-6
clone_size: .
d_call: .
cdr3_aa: CASSYLGTSYEQYF
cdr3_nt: TGTGCCAGCAGTTACCTGGGCACCTCCTACGAGCAGTACTTC

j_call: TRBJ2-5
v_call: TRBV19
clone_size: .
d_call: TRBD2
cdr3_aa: CASSITSGRGETQYF
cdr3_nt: TGTGCCAGTAGTATTACTAGCGGGAGGGGGGAGACCCAGTACTTC

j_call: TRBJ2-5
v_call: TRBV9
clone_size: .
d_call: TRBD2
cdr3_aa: CASSDMSGRAGTQYF
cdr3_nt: TGTGCCAGCAGCGACATGAGCGGGAGGGCGGGGACCCAGTACTTC

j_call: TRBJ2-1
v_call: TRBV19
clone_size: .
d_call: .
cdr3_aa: CASSISVSSYNEQFF
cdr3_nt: TGTGCCAGTAGTATCTCTGTAAGCTCCTACAATGAGCAGTTCTTC

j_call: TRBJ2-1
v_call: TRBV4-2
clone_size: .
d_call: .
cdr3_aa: CASSQAGNEQFF
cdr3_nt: TGTGCCAGCAGCCAAGCTGGGAATGAGCAGTTCTTC

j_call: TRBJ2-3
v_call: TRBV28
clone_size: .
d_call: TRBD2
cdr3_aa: CASSPAGGGTDTQYF
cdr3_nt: TGTGCCAGCAGTCCAGCGGGAGGTGGCACAGATACGCAGTATTTT

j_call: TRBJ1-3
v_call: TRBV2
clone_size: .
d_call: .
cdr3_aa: CASSETRQLISGNTIYF
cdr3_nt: TGTGCCAGCAGTGAGACTCGGCAGCTAATCTCTGGAAACACCATATATTTT

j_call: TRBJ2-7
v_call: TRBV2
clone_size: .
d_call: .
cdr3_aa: CASRPEAVNPYEQYF
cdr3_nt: TGTGCCAGCAGACCCGAGGCAGTGAATCCCTACGAGCAGTACTTC

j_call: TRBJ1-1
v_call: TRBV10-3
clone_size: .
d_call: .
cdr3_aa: CAISDPGENTEAFF
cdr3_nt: TGTGCCATCAGTGATCCAGGGGAGAACACTGAAGCTTTCTTT

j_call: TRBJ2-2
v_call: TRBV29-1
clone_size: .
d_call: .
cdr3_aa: CSVEDQAVGTGELFF
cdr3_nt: TGCAGCGTTGAAGATCAGGCAGTGGGCACCGGGGAGCTGTTTTTT

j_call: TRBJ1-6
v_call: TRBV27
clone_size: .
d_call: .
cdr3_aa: CASSLGGGSPLHF
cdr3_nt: TGTGCCAGCAGTTTGGGGGGAGGTTCACCCCTCCACTTT

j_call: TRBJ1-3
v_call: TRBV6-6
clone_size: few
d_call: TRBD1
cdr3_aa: CASSLIQGEYGNTIYF
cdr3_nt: TGTGCCAGCAGCCTAATACAGGGGGAGTATGGAAACACCATATATTTT

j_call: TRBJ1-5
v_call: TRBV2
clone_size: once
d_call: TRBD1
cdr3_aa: CASGTGESLGQPQHF
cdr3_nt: TGTGCCAGCGGGACAGGGGAGTCCCTCGGTCAGCCCCAGCATTTT

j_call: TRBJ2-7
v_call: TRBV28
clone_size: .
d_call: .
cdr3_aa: CASRDAGFADEQYF
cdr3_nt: TGTGCCAGCAGGGATGCAGGGTTCGCGGACGAGCAGTACTTC

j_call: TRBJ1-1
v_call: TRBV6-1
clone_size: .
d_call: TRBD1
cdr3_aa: CASTPQTGGEAFF
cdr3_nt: TGTGCCAGCACCCCCCAGACAGGGGGCGAAGCTTTCTTT

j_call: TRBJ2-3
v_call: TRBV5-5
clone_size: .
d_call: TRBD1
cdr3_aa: CASSARDRLIDTQYF
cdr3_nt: TGTGCCAGCAGCGCCCGGGACAGATTAATAGATACGCAGTATTTT

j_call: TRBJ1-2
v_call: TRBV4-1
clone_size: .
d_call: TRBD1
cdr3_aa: CASSQDLNRGNGYTF
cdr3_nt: TGCGCCAGCAGCCAAGATTTAAACAGGGGGAACGGCTACACCTTC

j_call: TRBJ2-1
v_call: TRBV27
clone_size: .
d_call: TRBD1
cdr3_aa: CASSPGQGVYEQFF
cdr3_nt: TGTGCCAGCAGTCCCGGACAGGGGGTCTATGAGCAGTTCTTC

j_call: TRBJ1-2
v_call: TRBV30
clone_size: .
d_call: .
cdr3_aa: CAWSVGAANYGYTF
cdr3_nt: TGTGCCTGGTCCGTCGGGGCCGCTAACTATGGCTACACCTTC

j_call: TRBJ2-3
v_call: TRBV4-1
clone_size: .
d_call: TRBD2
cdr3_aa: CASSQGPSGRATDTQYF
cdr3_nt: TGCGCCAGCAGCCAAGGGCCTAGCGGGAGGGCAACAGATACGCAGTATTTT

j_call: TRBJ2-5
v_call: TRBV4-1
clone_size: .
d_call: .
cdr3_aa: CASSQRREETQYF
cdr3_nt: TGCGCCAGCAGCCAGAGAAGGGAAGAGACCCAGTACTTC

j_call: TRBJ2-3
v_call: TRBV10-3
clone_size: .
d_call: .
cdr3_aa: CAISEALGVSPTDTQYF
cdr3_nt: TGTGCCATCAGTGAGGCTCTCGGGGTTAGCCCCACAGATACGCAGTATTTT

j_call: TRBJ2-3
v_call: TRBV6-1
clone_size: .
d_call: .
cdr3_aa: CASTAVGTDTQYF
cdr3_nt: TGTGCCAGCACGGCGGTAGGCACGGATACGCAGTATTTT

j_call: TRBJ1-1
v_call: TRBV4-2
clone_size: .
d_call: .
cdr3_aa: CASRPNRENTEAFF
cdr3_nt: TGTGCCAGCAGACCCAACAGGGAGAACACTGAAGCTTTCTTT

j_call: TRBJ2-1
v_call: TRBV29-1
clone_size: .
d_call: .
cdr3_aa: CSVKYNEQFF
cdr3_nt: TGCAGCGTTAAATACAATGAGCAGTTCTTC

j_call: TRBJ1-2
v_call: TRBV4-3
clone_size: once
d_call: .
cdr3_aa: CASSPGGFRGNYGYTF
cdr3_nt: TGCGCCAGCAGCCCCGGGGGGTTTCGGGGGAACTATGGCTACACCTTC

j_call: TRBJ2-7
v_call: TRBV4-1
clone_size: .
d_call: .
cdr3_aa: CASSQSQGPYEQYF
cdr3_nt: TGCGCCAGCAGCCAATCCCAGGGCCCCTACGAGCAGTACTTC

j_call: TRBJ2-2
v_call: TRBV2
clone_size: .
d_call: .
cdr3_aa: CASSEAGGGSTGELFF
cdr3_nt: TGTGCCAGCAGTGAAGCGGGGGGCGGAAGCACCGGGGAGCTGTTTTTT

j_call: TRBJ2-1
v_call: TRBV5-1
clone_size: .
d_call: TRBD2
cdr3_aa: CASRRTGGSNEQFF
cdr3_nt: TGCGCCAGCAGGCGAACGGGAGGGTCAAATGAGCAGTTCTTC